This is a list of T cell receptor beta chains from one sample in a study of blood T cell repertoires in COVID-19. Repertoires were generated with immunoSEQ multiplex PCR, while TCRdb's copy carries only in-frame clones and drops some. The profile shows over 250,000 clones, about 86% of them singletons. Sequenced sample: PBMCs or T cells enriched from blood (not recorded which). All receptors derive from a young man with acute COVID-19. Both conserved end residues are part of each CDR3. A D gene is named only where the DNA matches it firmly. Clone size is given for some rows only: seen once, a few or many times, or a class if the clone is expanded.

TRBV2	-	-	TRBJ2-3	TGTGCCAGCACCGGGGGTCGGAGCGACGCTAGCACAGATACGCAGTATTTT	CASTGGRSDASTDTQYF
TRBV6-5	few	TRBD1	TRBJ1-5	TGTGCCAGCAGCGGGGACAGGGAGGGTCAGCCCCAGCATTTT	CASSGDREGQPQHF
TRBV6-5	-	-	TRBJ1-1	TGTGCCAGCAACCTAAGGGGCCTGAACACTGAAGCTTTCTTT	CASNLRGLNTEAFF
TRBV15	-	-	TRBJ1-2	TGTGCCACCAGCGAGGGAAGGAGTGTCGACTATGGCTACACCTTC	CATSEGRSVDYGYTF
TRBV9	-	-	TRBJ2-1	TGTGCCAGCAGCGTAGGGGCGGGCTACAATGAGCAGTTCTTC	CASSVGAGYNEQFF
TRBV4-2	-	-	TRBJ1-5	TGTGCCAGCAGCCAAGATAGAGGCAGTAATCAGCCCCAGCATTTT	CASSQDRGSNQPQHF
TRBV24-1	-	TRBD2	TRBJ2-1	TGTGCCACCAGTGAAACTAGCGGGCGACTAAATGAGCAGTTCTTC	CATSETSGRLNEQFF
TRBV19	-	-	TRBJ1-6	TGTGCCAGTAGTCCCACAGTGGCTTCACCCCTCCACTTT	CASSPTVASPLHF
TRBV5-1	-	TRBD2	TRBJ2-5	TGTGCCAGCAGCTTAGCGGGAAAAGAGACCCAGTACTTC	CASSLAGKETQYF
TRBV11-2	-	TRBD2	TRBJ2-5	TGTGCCAGCAGCTTAGGAGCGGGGTACCAAGAGACCCAGTACTTC	CASSLGAGYQETQYF
TRBV10-2	few	-	TRBJ1-1	TGCGCCAGCACCCCAGGCGCCAACACTGAAGCTTTCTTT	CASTPGANTEAFF
TRBV6-4	once	-	TRBJ1-2	TGTGCCAGCAGTGAGGCAGGAAGCTATGGCTACACCTTC	CASSEAGSYGYTF
TRBV25-1	-	TRBD1	TRBJ1-1	TGTGCCAGCAGTGAATTGCGACAGGGGGCGGACCGGGGAGCTTTCTTT	CASSELRQGADRGAFF
TRBV5-8	-	-	TRBJ1-6	TGTGCCGGAGGGACCTATAATTCACCCCTCCACTTT	CAGGTYNSPLHF
TRBV19	-	-	TRBJ1-1	TGTGCCAGTATCTCCCTGGCGCGGGGGAACACTGAAGCTTTCTTT	CASISLARGNTEAFF
TRBV4-3	once	-	TRBJ1-2	TGCGCCAGCAGCCAAGATACGGGAAACTATGGCTACACCTTC	CASSQDTGNYGYTF
TRBV14	-	TRBD1	TRBJ2-2	TGTGCCAGCAGCAGACACACAGGGGGCTGGAACACCGGGGAGCTGTTTTTT	CASSRHTGGWNTGELFF
TRBV27	-	-	TRBJ1-1	TGTGCCAGCAGTTTATCGGGACAGAACACTGAAGCTTTCTTT	CASSLSGQNTEAFF
TRBV3-1/TRBV3-2	-	TRBD2	TRBJ2-1	TGTGCCAGCAGCCCGAACCCCACCGGGACTAGCTCTCGGGAGCAGTTCTTC	CASSPNPTGTSSREQFF
TRBV11-2	once	TRBD2	TRBJ2-3	TGTGCCAGCAGCTTCCCAGCGGGGGGCCGGGATACGCAGTATTTT	CASSFPAGGRDTQYF
TRBV11-3	-	-	TRBJ2-1	TGTGCCAGCAGCTTAGATCTGGGCGGGACGGGAAATGAGCAGTTCTTC	CASSLDLGGTGNEQFF
TRBV5-1	-	TRBD1	TRBJ1-2	TGTGCCAGCAGTTCCGTCCCGGGCAGGGGGCAAGTAAACTATGGCTACACCTTC	CASSSVPGRGQVNYGYTF
TRBV6-5	-	-	TRBJ1-3	TGTGCCAGCAGTCTAACCCAGACAGCCGGAAACACCATATATTTT	CASSLTQTAGNTIYF